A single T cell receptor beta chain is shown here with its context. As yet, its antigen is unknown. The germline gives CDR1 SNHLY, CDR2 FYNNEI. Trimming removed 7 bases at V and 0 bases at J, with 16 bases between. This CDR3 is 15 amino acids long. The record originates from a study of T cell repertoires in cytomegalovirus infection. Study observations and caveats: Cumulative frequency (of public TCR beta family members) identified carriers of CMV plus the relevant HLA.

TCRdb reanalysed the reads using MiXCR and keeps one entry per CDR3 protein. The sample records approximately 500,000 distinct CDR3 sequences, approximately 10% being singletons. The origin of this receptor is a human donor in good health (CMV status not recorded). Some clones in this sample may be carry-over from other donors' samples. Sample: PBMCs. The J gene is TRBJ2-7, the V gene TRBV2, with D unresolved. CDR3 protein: CASIGEKAGSYEQYF. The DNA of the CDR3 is TGTGCCAGCATCGGTGAGAAAGCAGGCTCCTACGAGCAGTACTTC. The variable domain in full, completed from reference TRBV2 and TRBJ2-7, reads EPEVTQTPSHQVTQMGQEVILRCVPISNHLYFYWYRQILGQKVEFLVSFYNNEISEKSEIFDDQFSVERPDGSNFTLKIRSTKLEDSAMYFCASIGEKAGSYEQYFGPGTRLTVT.